The rows below give T cell receptor beta chains drawn from one sample of a study of T cell repertoires in cytomegalovirus infection. The antigens of these receptors remain unknown. TCRdb analysed the reads with MiXCR anew, one entry per CDR3 protein. The data contain approximately 770,000 distinct CDR3 sequences, almost 30% of them singletons. Sequenced here: cultured CD8+ T cells from PBMCs, sampled from culture after CMV antigen stimulation. The receptors were gathered from a human donor in good health (CMV status not recorded). Some clones in this sample may be carry-over from other donors' samples. CDR3s include the opening cysteine and the closing phenylalanine or tryptophan. A D gene is named only where the DNA matches it firmly. Expanded clones get a size class; other rows say once, few or many, or leave the size out.

v_call	d_call	j_call	clone_size	cdr3_aa	cdr3_nt
TRBV10-3	TRBD1	TRBJ1-1	-	CAISEPDRGAEAFF	TGTGCCATCAGTGAGCCGGACAGGGGTGCTGAAGCTTTCTTT
TRBV28	TRBD1	TRBJ1-6	-	CASSTDRGRSYNSPLHF	TGTGCCAGCAGTACCGACAGGGGAAGGTCCTATAATTCACCCCTCCACTTT
TRBV12-3/TRBV12-4	-	TRBJ1-1	few	CASSTSLNTEAFF	TGTGCCAGCAGTACTTCCTTGAACACTGAAGCTTTCTTT
TRBV5-1	-	TRBJ1-1	few	CASRAGATEAFF	TGCGCCAGCAGGGCGGGGGCGACTGAAGCTTTCTTT
TRBV27	-	TRBJ1-6	-	CASRPGAGRVRDNSPLHF	TGTGCCAGCAGACCGGGGGCAGGGCGGGTTCGGGATAATTCACCCCTCCACTTT
TRBV9	-	TRBJ1-2	-	CASSVAWGPNYGYTF	TGTGCCAGCAGCGTAGCTTGGGGGCCTAACTATGGCTACACCTTC
TRBV6-5	TRBD2	TRBJ2-2	-	CASSYSGTRATGELFF	TGTGCCAGCAGTTACTCCGGGACTAGGGCCACCGGGGAGCTGTTTTTT
TRBV6-5	-	TRBJ1-4	-	CASSSKPPGQKREKLFF	TGTGCCAGCAGTAGTAAACCACCGGGACAAAAAAGAGAAAAACTGTTTTTT
TRBV7-6	TRBD2	TRBJ2-1	many	CASSLPSHLLAGATNEQFF	TGTGCCAGCAGCTTACCTTCCCATTTACTAGCGGGGGCCACCAATGAGCAGTTCTTC
TRBV10-2	-	TRBJ2-1	-	CASRDGGNEQFF	TGCGCCAGCCGGGACGGAGGGAATGAGCAGTTCTTC
TRBV7-7	TRBD1	TRBJ1-1	-	CASSLHRGSEAFF	TGTGCTAGCAGCTTACACAGGGGATCTGAAGCTTTCTTT
TRBV5-5	-	TRBJ2-1	many	CASSLEGSSYNEQFF	TGTGCCAGCAGCTTGGAGGGGAGCTCCTACAATGAGCAGTTCTTC
TRBV20-1	-	TRBJ1-5	-	CSARRRAGIQPQHF	TGCAGTGCTAGAAGGAGGGCAGGGATACAGCCCCAGCATTTT
TRBV4-3	-	TRBJ2-1	-	CASSQDGLGGQVGEQFF	TGCGCCAGCAGCCAAGATGGTTTAGGGGGGCAGGTCGGTGAGCAGTTCTTC
TRBV27	-	TRBJ2-3	few	CASSFSGHTDTQYF	TGTGCCAGCAGTTTCTCGGGCCACACAGATACGCAGTATTTT
TRBV2	-	TRBJ1-5	-	CASHDRTGQPQHF	TGTGCCAGCCACGACAGGACGGGCCAGCCCCAGCATTTT
TRBV7-2	TRBD1	TRBJ1-2	many	CASSPGTGGIDDYGYTF	TGTGCCAGCAGCCCAGGGACAGGGGGCATCGATGACTATGGCTACACCTTC
TRBV29-1	-	TRBJ2-1	-	CSVEDLGGNEQFF	TGCAGCGTTGAAGATCTAGGGGGAAATGAGCAGTTCTTC
TRBV5-5	TRBD1	TRBJ1-2	few	CASSLSPRDREGYTF	TGTGCCAGCAGCTTAAGTCCCCGGGACAGGGAGGGCTACACCTTC
TRBV28	-	TRBJ1-1	-	CASRPRGEPTFSEAFF	TGTGCCAGCAGACCGCGGGGGGAGCCCACGTTTAGTGAAGCTTTCTTT
TRBV13	-	TRBJ2-7	few	CASSPPHFSYEQYF	TGTGCCAGCAGCCCTCCCCATTTTTCCTACGAGCAGTACTTC
TRBV7-9	TRBD2	TRBJ2-5	-	CASSLVRGEQETQYF	TGTGCCAGCAGCTTAGTCCGGGGGGAACAAGAGACCCAGTACTTC
TRBV14	-	TRBJ2-2	-	CASRQLTGELFF	TGTGCCAGCAGACAGCTCACCGGGGAGCTGTTTTTT
TRBV19	TRBD1	TRBJ2-1	-	CASKTSTGAGGEQFF	TGTGCCAGTAAGACTTCGACAGGGGCTGGGGGTGAGCAGTTCTTC
TRBV12-3/TRBV12-4	-	TRBJ2-2	-	CASSLRVFLWNTGELFF	TGTGCCAGCAGCCTAAGGGTCTTTTTATGGAACACCGGGGAGCTGTTTTTT
TRBV11-1	-	TRBJ2-7	many	CASSLKGRSSYEQYF	TGTGCCAGCAGCTTAAAGGGCAGAAGCTCCTACGAGCAGTACTTC
TRBV9	-	TRBJ1-1	-	CASSADTYTEAFF	TGTGCCAGCAGCGCCGACACTTACACTGAAGCTTTCTTT
TRBV28	-	TRBJ2-5	few	CASSRPREDQETQYF	TGTGCCAGCAGTCGGCCTCGTGAGGACCAAGAGACCCAGTACTTC
TRBV12-3/TRBV12-4	-	TRBJ2-1	many	CASSLRSYNEQFF	TGTGCCAGCAGTTTAAGGTCCTACAATGAGCAGTTCTTC
TRBV28	-	TRBJ2-1	-	CASSPPPGEFSYNEQFF	TGTGCCAGCAGCCCACCCCCGGGGGAATTCTCCTACAATGAGCAGTTCTTC
TRBV12-3/TRBV12-4	TRBD1	TRBJ1-2	few	CASTHGTGGGYTF	TGTGCCAGCACACACGGGACAGGGGGTGGCTACACCTTC
TRBV7-6	-	TRBJ2-1	-	CASTPLGGRDEQFF	TGTGCCAGCACCCCGTTAGGAGGGAGAGATGAGCAGTTCTTC
TRBV10-1	TRBD1	TRBJ1-1	-	CASREDRGTEAFF	TGCGCCAGCCGGGAAGACAGGGGCACTGAAGCTTTCTTT
TRBV4-1	TRBD2	TRBJ2-3	few	CASSLGGGPWDTQYF	TGCGCCAGCAGCCTGGGCGGGGGGCCTTGGGATACGCAGTATTTT
TRBV4-2	TRBD1	TRBJ2-3	many	CASSQGQGATDTQYF	TGTGCCAGCAGCCAAGGACAGGGGGCCACAGATACGCAGTATTTT
TRBV7-6	-	TRBJ2-1	many	CASSLFNNEQFF	TGTGCCAGCAGCTTATTTAACAATGAGCAGTTCTTC
TRBV4-1	TRBD2	TRBJ2-1	-	CASSQASGGADEQFF	TGCGCCAGCAGCCAAGCTAGCGGGGGGGCTGATGAGCAGTTCTTC
TRBV7-8	-	TRBJ2-2	many	CASSWGTGTGELFF	TGTGCCAGCAGCTGGGGAACGGGTACCGGGGAGCTGTTTTTT
TRBV10-3	-	TRBJ1-1	-	CAINDRSPDTEAFF	TGTGCCATCAATGACAGGAGTCCCGACACTGAAGCTTTCTTT
TRBV9	TRBD2	TRBJ2-4	few	CASSGGGNIQYF	TGTGCCAGCAGCGGGGGAGGGAACATTCAGTACTTC
TRBV13	TRBD2	TRBJ2-3	-	CASSSLETVITFGGVETTDTQYF	TGTGCCAGCAGCTCCCTGGAGACAGTGATAACATTCGGGGGGGTAGAGACCACAGATACGCAGTATTTT
TRBV4-1	-	TRBJ2-7	-	CASSQEVVYEQYF	TGCGCCAGCAGCCAAGAGGTGGTCTACGAGCAGTACTTC
TRBV20-1	TRBD2	TRBJ2-1	-	CSARGAGGDHNEQFF	TGCAGTGCTAGAGGGGCGGGGGGGGACCACAATGAGCAGTTCTTC
TRBV19	TRBD1	TRBJ2-1	-	CASSILGTGDYNEQFF	TGTGCCAGTAGTATACTGGGGACAGGGGATTACAATGAGCAGTTCTTC
TRBV27	-	TRBJ1-1	-	CASGLGTLNTEAFF	TGTGCCAGCGGCCTCGGGACACTGAACACTGAAGCTTTCTTT
TRBV6-6	TRBD1	TRBJ2-2	few	CASSQQGTGGTGELFF	TGTGCCAGCAGCCAACAGGGGACAGGGGGAACCGGGGAGCTGTTTTTT
TRBV19	-	TRBJ1-1	-	CASSIDGGGLNTEAFF	TGTGCCAGTAGTATAGACGGCGGCGGACTGAACACTGAAGCTTTCTTT
TRBV5-8	TRBD1	TRBJ2-3	-	CASSSPGQGWRTDTQYF	TGTGCCAGCAGCTCCCCGGGACAGGGGTGGCGCACAGATACGCAGTATTTT
TRBV15	TRBD1	TRBJ1-2	-	CATSRATGDGYTF	TGTGCCACCAGCAGAGCGACAGGGGATGGCTACACCTTC
TRBV7-2	TRBD1	TRBJ2-2	-	CASSFPGQELNTEELFF	TGTGCCAGCAGCTTCCCCGGACAGGAACTTAACACCGAGGAGCTGTTTTTT
TRBV20-1	-	TRBJ2-3	-	CSARDLDAVATDTQYF	TGCAGTGCTAGAGATTTGGACGCTGTGGCTACAGATACGCAGTATTTT